This TCR beta chain was documented in a study of blood T cell repertoires in COVID-19. Study at large: The United States, Italy and Spain supplied acute and convalescent COVID-19 samples. In each case, the material was cDNA or gDNA derived from T cells, B-cell-depleted T cells, or PBMCs.

This clone appeared once. The V and J ends lost 5 bases and 9 bases, in that order; junction bases with no gene match: 15. CDR3 length: 17 amino acids. The germline CDR1 and CDR2 sequences are LGHNT and FRNRAP. Under the authors' procedure: It was from reference gene primer amplification that nucleated cell counts were estimated. Here immunoSEQ multiplex PCR was the method, and the copy in TCRdb shows in-frame clones only, minus some. That table supplies the V and J calls and clone size; D and trimming were determined from the DNA. The data hold approximately 110,000 clones, with about four fifths observed a single time.

This rearrangement joins TRBV12-5 to TRBJ2-1; 11 bases match TRBD2. The receptor was derived from an elderly man with acute or convalescent COVID-19. Sequencing input: peripheral blood. This CDR3 reads CASGRRLAGGPRGEQFF. The CDR3 bases are TGTGCTAGTGGTCGCCGTTTAGCGGGAGGGCCCCGGGGTGAGCAGTTCTTC. Complete variable domain (other parts from reference TRBV12-5 and TRBJ2-1): DARVTQTPRHKVTEMGQEVTMRCQPILGHNTVFWYRQTMMQGLELLAYFRNRAPLDDSGMPKDRFSAEMPDATLATLKIQPSEPRDSAVYFCASGRRLAGGPRGEQFFGPGTRLTVL.